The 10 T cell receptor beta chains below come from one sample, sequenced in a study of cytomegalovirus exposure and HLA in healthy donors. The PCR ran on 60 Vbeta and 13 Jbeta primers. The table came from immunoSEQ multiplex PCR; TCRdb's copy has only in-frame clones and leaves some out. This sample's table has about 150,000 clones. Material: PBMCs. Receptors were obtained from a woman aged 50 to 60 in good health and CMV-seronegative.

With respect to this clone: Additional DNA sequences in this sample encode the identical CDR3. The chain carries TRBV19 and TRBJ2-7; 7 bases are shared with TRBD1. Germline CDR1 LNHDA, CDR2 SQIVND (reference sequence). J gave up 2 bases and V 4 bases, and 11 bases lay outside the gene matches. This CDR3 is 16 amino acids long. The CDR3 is CASSTPPGTAPYEQYF. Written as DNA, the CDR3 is TGTGCCAGTAGTACACCTCCCGGGACAGCACCCTACGAGCAGTACTTC.

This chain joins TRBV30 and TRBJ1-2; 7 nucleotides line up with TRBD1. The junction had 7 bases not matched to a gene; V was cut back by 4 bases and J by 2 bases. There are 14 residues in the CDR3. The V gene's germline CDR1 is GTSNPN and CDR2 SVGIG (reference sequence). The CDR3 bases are TGTGCCTGGAAGGCAGGGGGGATGAACTATGGCTACACCTTC. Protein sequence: CAWKAGGMNYGYTF.

The DNA of the CDR3 is TGTGGAACTAGCGGGAGGGGGATGGGAGAGCAGTACTTC. Translation gives CGTSGRGMGEQYF. This sequence joins TRBV19 and TRBJ2-7; 13 nucleotides match TRBD2. This CDR3 region has 13 residues. Per the germline V gene, CDR1 is LNHDA and CDR2 is SQIVND (reference sequence).

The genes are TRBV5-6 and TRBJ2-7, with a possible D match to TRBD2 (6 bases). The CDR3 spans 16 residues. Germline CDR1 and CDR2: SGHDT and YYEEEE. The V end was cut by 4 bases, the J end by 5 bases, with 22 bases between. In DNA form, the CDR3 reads TGTGCCAGCAGCCTGGGCGGGACCTATAGAGTCCACGAGCAGTACTTC. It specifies CASSLGGTYRVHEQYF.

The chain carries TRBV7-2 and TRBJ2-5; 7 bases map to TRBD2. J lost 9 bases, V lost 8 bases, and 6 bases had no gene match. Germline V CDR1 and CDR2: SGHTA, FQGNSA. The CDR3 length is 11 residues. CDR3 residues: CASRLTSAQYF. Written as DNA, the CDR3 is TGTGCCAGCCGACTCACTAGCGCCCAGTACTTC.

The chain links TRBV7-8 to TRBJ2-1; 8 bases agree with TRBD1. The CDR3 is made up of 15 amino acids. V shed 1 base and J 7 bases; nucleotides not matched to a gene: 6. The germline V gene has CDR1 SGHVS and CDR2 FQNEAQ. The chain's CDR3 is CASSLGGQVRNEQFF. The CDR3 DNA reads TGTGCCAGCAGCTTAGGGGGACAGGTTCGTAATGAGCAGTTCTTC.

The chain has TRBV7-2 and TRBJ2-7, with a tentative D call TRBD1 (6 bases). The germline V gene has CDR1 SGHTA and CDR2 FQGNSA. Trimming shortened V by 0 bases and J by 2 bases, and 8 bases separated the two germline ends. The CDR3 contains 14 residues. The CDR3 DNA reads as TGTGCCAGCAGCTTAGCGCCAGGGGCCTACGAGCAGTACTTC. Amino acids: CASSLAPGAYEQYF.

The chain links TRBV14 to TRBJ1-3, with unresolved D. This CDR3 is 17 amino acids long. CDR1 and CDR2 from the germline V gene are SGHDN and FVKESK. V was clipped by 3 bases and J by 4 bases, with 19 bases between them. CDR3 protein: CASSHLFGREGGNTIYF. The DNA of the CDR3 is TGTGCCAGCAGCCATCTCTTCGGGCGGGAGGGCGGAAACACCATATATTTT.

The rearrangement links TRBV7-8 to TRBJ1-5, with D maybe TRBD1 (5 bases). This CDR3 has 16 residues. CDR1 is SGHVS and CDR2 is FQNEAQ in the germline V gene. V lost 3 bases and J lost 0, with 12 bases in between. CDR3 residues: CASSLSQGHSNQPQHF. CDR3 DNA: TGTGCCAGCAGCTTGTCGCAGGGTCATAGCAATCAGCCCCAGCATTTT.

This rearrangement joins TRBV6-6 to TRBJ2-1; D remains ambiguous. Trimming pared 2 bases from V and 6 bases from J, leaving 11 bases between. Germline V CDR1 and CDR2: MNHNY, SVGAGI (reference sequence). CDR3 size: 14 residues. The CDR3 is CASSYAQSINEQFF. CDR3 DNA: TGTGCCAGCAGTTACGCCCAGTCAATCAATGAGCAGTTCTTC.